This T cell receptor (beta chain) emerged from a study of T cell repertoires in cytomegalovirus infection (dated by TCRdb to between 2018 and 2020). A note on the overall study: Peptide stimulations targeted recently identified HLA-C-restricted CMV epitopes, whose presentation resists viral immunomodulation, together with well-studied HLA-B-restricted epitopes. Donor HLA type was relevant to the analysis, because carriage of CMV infection together with the matching HLA type was indicated by public TCR beta signatures.

This clonotype was detected only a few times. The clone's antigen remains unknown. No much larger clonotype is one base removed from it; base qualities were not supplied. The treatment or condition label of this sample denotes: in vitro stimulation with specific CMV peptide epitopes to enrich CMV-specific T cells. Its CDR3 holds 12 amino acids, cysteine through phenylalanine. The entry retains the CDR3 DNA only, 36 bases that are in frame from base 1. The V end loses 4 bases and the J end loses 7 bases, and a stretch of 8 bases separates them. Sequences SGHTA (CDR1) and FQGNSA (CDR2) are obtained from the germline V gene. The sequencer was an Illumina HiSeq 1500. In-frame beta chains were kept once TCRdb had trimmed the public reads at Q25 with fastp and called clones with MiXCR. Rows with a matching CDR3 protein are joined into one entry that keeps the most common DNA and genes. The sample table lists tens of thousands of distinct CDR3 sequences, about a fifth of them with a count of one. In total, the top ten clones hold 60% to 65% of the sample.

Results the study describes overall, beyond this receptor: In both this cohort and an independent cohort of a few hundred donors, the cumulative frequency of public TCR beta family members distinguished carriers of CMV infection plus the relevant HLA type. The ex vivo response was dominated by HLA-C-restricted CMV-specific TCR beta clonotypes, and the single most frequent clonotype in two of eight donors was supplied by these HLA-C-restricted clonotypes.

The sample here was CD8+ T cells from cultured PBMCs, taken from culture after CMV antigen stimulation. The receptor comes from a human donor in good health (CMV status not recorded). Some clones in this sample may be carry-over from other donors' samples. The chain is encoded by TRBV7-2 joined to TRBJ2-1, with the D segment possibly TRBD1 or TRBD2, each aligning over 5 bases. In nucleotides, the sequence is TGTGCCAGCAGCTGGGACGGGAATGAGCAGTTCTTC. It codes for CASSWDGNEQFF.